The 31 T cell receptor beta chains given below trace back to one sample, sequenced in a study of cytomegalovirus exposure and HLA in healthy donors. Primers for the PCR totalled 60 Vbeta and 13 Jbeta. Using immunoSEQ multiplex PCR, the repertoire was profiled, and TCRdb retains in-frame clones only, with some absent. The top ten hold 5% to 7% of the sample, which has about 160,000 clones, around 84% seen once. Sample: PBMCs. The receptors stem from a man aged 45-65 years in good health and CMV-seropositive.

This chain uses TRBV7-8 with TRBJ1-1; TRBD1 agrees at 8 bases. V trimming: 5 bases; J trimming: 10 bases; junction bases outside the gene matches: 15. CDR1 SGHVS and CDR2 FQNEAQ come from the germline V gene. The CDR3 is 15 residues long. CDR3 bases: TGTGCCAGCAGCCCCCTGGGGCAGGGGGCCTTTAGAGCTTTCTTT. Its translation is CASSPLGQGAFRAFF.

This clone was observed a few times. V is TRBV2 and J is TRBJ2-5; tentative D call: TRBD2 (6 bases). Between the trimmed V and J ends, which lost 10 bases and 1 base, there was a span of 19 bases. Germline CDR1 and CDR2: SNHLY and FYNNEI. This CDR3 is 15 amino acids long. DNA for the CDR3: TGTGCCACGGCTAGGAGGGCGACATTCCAAGAGACCCAGTACTTC. Translation: CATARRATFQETQYF.

This clone was detected only a few times. The chain recombines TRBV19 with TRBJ2-3, with D unclear. Germline V gene sequence: CDR1 LNHDA, CDR2 SQIVND (reference sequence). The CDR3 length is 12 residues. The V end was cut by 5 bases, the J end by 5 bases, with 8 bases between. DNA of the CDR3: TGTGCCAGTAGTGATACGGGAGATACGCAGTATTTT. It codes for CASSDTGDTQYF.

Of note for this clone: Other DNA sequences in this sample translate to the same CDR3. The V and J genes are TRBV7-3 and TRBJ2-5; D remains unclear. CDR1 is SGHTA, CDR2 FQGTGA, per germline. This CDR3 has 13 residues. Trimming shortened V by 1 base and J by 0 bases, and 3 bases separated the two germline ends. CDR3 sequence: CASSLINQETQYF. The CDR3 nucleotides are TGTGCCAGCAGCTTAATAAACCAAGAGACCCAGTACTTC.

The chain combines TRBV19 with TRBJ2-5; TRBD1 is a possible D gene (6 bases). Per germline, CDR1 LNHDA and CDR2 SQIVND (reference sequence). V lost 6 bases and J lost 2, with 16 bases in between. CDR3 size: 15 residues. The CDR3 nucleotides read TGTGCCAGTAGCTTCGGGACATCCAATCAAGAGACCCAGTACTTC. Its protein is CASSFGTSNQETQYF.

The chain joins TRBV5-5 to TRBJ1-2; the match to TRBD1 covers 7 bases. V lost 0 bases to trimming and J lost 0 bases; unmatched junction nucleotides: 5. CDR1 SGHKS and CDR2 YYEKEE come from the germline V gene (reference sequence). This CDR3 contains 16 residues. This CDR3 is CASSLVLTGPNYGYTF. The DNA of the CDR3 is TGTGCCAGCAGCTTGGTACTGACAGGGCCTAACTATGGCTACACCTTC.

The chain couples TRBV6-1 to TRBJ1-1, with D unresolved. The CDR3 contains 14 residues. V shed 6 bases and J shed 4 bases, with 15 bases lying between them. CDR1 is MNHNS, CDR2 SASEGT, per germline. CDR3 nucleotide sequence: TGTGCCAGCAGCGCAGACATATTTCCCACTGAAGCTTTCTTT. Translating it yields CASSADIFPTEAFF.

V is TRBV27 and J is TRBJ2-5; 15 nucleotides line up with TRBD2. The end of the DNA fits TRBJ2-7 better, so the J call may be wrong. This CDR3 is 19 amino acids long. Germline V lookup: CDR1 MNHEY, CDR2 SMNVEV (reference sequence). CDR3 nucleotide sequence: TGTGCCAGCAGTTCCCCATCCGGGACTAGCGGGAGGAGCTCCTACGAGCAGTACTTC. Amino acid sequence: CASSSPSGTSGRSSYEQYF.

The chain carries TRBV18 and TRBJ2-7, with a possible D match to TRBD1 (5 bases). Trimming left V 4 bases short and J 6 bases short, with 16 bases between. The germline V gene encodes CDR1 KGHSH and CDR2 LQKENI. The CDR3 is made up of 14 amino acids. DNA of the CDR3: TGTGCCAGCTCACGAGACAGCTCCGGTGCCGAGCAGTACGTC. Its translation is CASSRDSSGAEQYV.

This rearrangement joins TRBV6-1 to TRBJ2-3, with 10 bases matching TRBD2. CDR3 size: 14 residues. V trimming: 9 bases; J trimming: 1 base; junction bases outside the gene matches: 4. CDR1 is MNHNS and CDR2 is SASEGT in the germline V gene. The CDR3 DNA is TGTGCCAGTCAAACTAGCGGGGGCACAGATACGCAGTATTTT. Its protein product is CASQTSGGTDTQYF.

This chain links TRBV14 with TRBJ2-2, with D tentatively TRBD2 (5 bases). The V gene lost 4 bases and the J gene lost 6 bases, with 12 bases spanning the gap. Germline V gene lookup returns CDR1 SGHDN and CDR2 FVKESK. The CDR3 loop spans 14 amino acids. CDR3 sequence (DNA): TGTGCCAGCAGCCGAGGGCCCTTGCCCGGGGAGCTGTTTTTT. The encoded protein is CASSRGPLPGELFF.

V gene TRBV27 combines with J gene TRBJ1-6; D is unclear. The germline gives CDR1 MNHEY, CDR2 SMNVEV (reference sequence). This CDR3 is 14 amino acids long. The V and J ends lost 8 bases and 3 bases respectively, with 11 bases between them. The CDR3 here is CASRPQVYNSPLHF. The CDR3 nucleotides read TGTGCCAGCCGGCCGCAGGTCTATAATTCACCCCTCCACTTT.

The chain links TRBV7-2 to TRBJ1-4; 12 bases line up with TRBD1. The V gene end was trimmed by 5 bases and the J gene end by 14 bases; junction bases not matched to a gene: 15. The CDR3 length is 16 residues. Germline V CDR1 and CDR2: SGHTA, FQGNSA. The CDR3 spells CASSIPGQGALGLLFF. CDR3 bases: TGTGCCAGCAGCATCCCGGGACAGGGGGCGTTAGGATTGCTGTTTTTT.

The gene calls are TRBV9 and TRBJ1-2; a weak D match, TRBD1 (5 bases). This CDR3 has 13 amino acids. Germline assignment: CDR1 SGDLS and CDR2 YYNGEE. Deletions cut 3 bases from V and 6 bases from J, with 12 bases between. DNA of the CDR3: TGTGCCAGCAGCGCCAGGGTCGGCGATGGCTACACCTTC. This codes for CASSARVGDGYTF.

The CDR3 loop is CASVREGNTIYF. The CDR3 nucleotides are TGTGCCAGCGTTCGCGAGGGAAACACCATATATTTT. The V and J genes are TRBV2 and TRBJ1-3; D not certain. CDR3 length: 12 amino acids. From germline, CDR1 is SNHLY and CDR2 FYNNEI. V was pared by 8 bases and J by 4 bases, with 9 bases between.

This clone came up once. V is TRBV4-1 and J is TRBJ1-2, with D perhaps matching TRBD1 (5 bases). CDR1 and CDR2 from the germline V gene are MGHRA and YSYEKL. Between the trimmed V and J ends, which lost 0 bases and 1 base, there was a span of 9 bases. This CDR3 has 15 residues. The CDR3 region has the DNA TGCGCCAGCAGCCAAGAAAGTCAGGGTAACTATGGCTACACCTTC. Translation: CASSQESQGNYGYTF.

This sequence joins TRBV9 and TRBJ2-3, with D tentatively TRBD1 (6 bases). CDR1 is SGDLS, CDR2 YYNGEE, per germline. There are 15 residues in the CDR3. Trimming stripped 3 bases from V and 3 bases from J, with 14 bases between. The DNA for the CDR3 is TGTGCCAGCAGCGCAATGGGGGCCGATACAGATACGCAGTATTTT. The encoded protein is CASSAMGADTDTQYF.

This clone was seen a handful of times. The genes are TRBV5-1 and TRBJ2-2; 10 positions agree with TRBD1. V shed 4 bases, J shed 4 bases, and the junction held 7 bases outside the gene matches. The CDR3 has 16 amino acids. Germline loops: CDR1 SGHRS, CDR2 YFSETQ. The CDR3 DNA follows: TGCGCCAGCAGCGACGGGACAGGGGTGAGCACCGGGGAGCTGTTTTTT. This encodes CASSDGTGVSTGELFF.

The chain combines TRBV5-6 with TRBJ2-7; D unclear. This CDR3 spans 10 amino acids. Germline-derived CDR1 and CDR2 are SGHDT and YYEEEE. Between the trimmed V and J ends, which lost 5 bases and 3 bases, there was a span of 3 bases. The CDR3 bases are TGTGCCAGCAGTCTCTACGAGCAGTACTTC. Protein: CASSLYEQYF.

The gene calls are TRBV5-6 and TRBJ1-2; D perhaps matches TRBD1 (6 bases). V lost 1 base, J lost 8 bases, and 15 bases lay in between. CDR3 length: 14 amino acids. Germline V gene data show CDR1 as SGHDT and CDR2 as YYEEEE. CDR3 sequence (DNA): TGTGCCAGCAGCTTGAACAGGGTGGCTCGGGGCTACACCTTC. Amino acids: CASSLNRVARGYTF.

The rearrangement uses TRBV9 and TRBJ2-1; 13 bases map to TRBD2. The CDR3 is made up of 18 amino acids. V trimming: 5 bases; J trimming: 6 bases; junction bases outside the gene matches: 14. Germline V gene data show CDR1 as SGDLS and CDR2 as YYNGEE. This chain's CDR3 is CASRRTSGSRRTGNEQFF. The DNA of the CDR3 is TGTGCCAGCAGACGGACTAGCGGGAGTCGACGGACGGGCAATGAGCAGTTCTTC.

This clone was picked up a small number of times. The rearrangement uses TRBV2 and TRBJ1-1; D uncertain. V was cut by 6 bases and J by 2 bases, with 13 bases left in between. The germline V gene has CDR1 SNHLY and CDR2 FYNNEI. The CDR3 runs 14 residues. The CDR3 here is CASRGIGGNTEAFF. The CDR3 nucleotides are TGTGCCAGCAGAGGTATCGGCGGTAACACTGAAGCTTTCTTT. The full variable domain, with the rest looked up from reference TRBV2 and TRBJ1-1, is EPEVTQTPSHQVTQMGQEVILRCVPISNHLYFYWYRQILGQKVEFLVSFYNNEISEKSEIFDDQFSVERPDGSNFTLKIRSTKLEDSAMYFCASRGIGGNTEAFFGQGTRLTVV.

This chain uses TRBV14 with TRBJ2-7; D call uncertain. CDR1 and CDR2 from the germline V gene are SGHDN and FVKESK. This CDR3 region has 14 residues. V shed 0 bases and J shed 0 bases, with 6 bases lying between them. CDR3 sequence reads: CASSQDDTSYEQYF. Here the CDR3 DNA reads TGTGCCAGCAGCCAAGATGACACCTCCTACGAGCAGTACTTC.

The rearrangement links TRBV7-8 to TRBJ2-2; 10 nucleotides agree with TRBD1. Germline V gene lookup returns CDR1 SGHVS and CDR2 FQNEAQ. The CDR3 sequence is 17 residues long. With V trimmed by 0 bases and J by 7 bases, 8 bases remained unmatched. The CDR3 sequence: CASSLARLTGGIGELFF. CDR3 coding DNA: TGTGCCAGCAGCTTAGCTCGGCTGACAGGGGGCATCGGGGAGCTGTTTTTT. Filled out from reference TRBV7-8 and TRBJ2-2, the complete variable domain reads GAGVSQSPRYKVAKRGQDVALRCDPISGHVSLFWYQQALGQGPEFLTYFQNEAQLDKSGLPSDRFFAERPEGSVSTLKIQRTQQEDSAVYLCASSLARLTGGIGELFFGEGSRLTVL.

The CDR3 is CAWAGGPNTEAFF. For the CDR3, the DNA is TGTGCCTGGGCTGGAGGGCCTAACACTGAAGCTTTCTTT. The chain couples TRBV30 to TRBJ1-1; D not resolved. Looked up from germline, CDR1 is GTSNPN and CDR2 is SVGIG (reference sequence). CDR3 length: 13 residues. V gave up 5 bases and J gave up 2 bases, with 12 bases separating them.

The chain uses TRBV7-2 and TRBJ2-3; tentatively, D is TRBD1 (6 bases). With 1 base removed from V and 10 bases from J, the gap between germline ends came to 9 bases. CDR1 and CDR2 from the germline V gene are SGHTA and FQGNSA. The CDR3 contains 12 residues. This chain's CDR3 is CASSLGTEAQYF. CDR3 DNA sequence: TGTGCCAGCAGCTTAGGGACAGAGGCGCAGTATTTT.

CDR3 in DNA: TGTGCCAGCAGTACAGGTTATCGGTCACCCCTCCACTTT. Amino acids: CASSTGYRSPLHF. The chain joins TRBV27 to TRBJ1-6, with D perhaps TRBD1 (5 bases). The CDR3 contains 13 residues. Germline V gene lookup returns CDR1 MNHEY and CDR2 SMNVEV (reference sequence). V shed 5 bases and J shed 10 bases, with 12 bases lying between them.

The chain uses TRBV28 and TRBJ2-7; TRBD2 matches 10 bases. After removal of 6 bases from V and 5 bases from J, the junction contained 16 bases not matched to a gene. Germline values: CDR1 MDHEN, CDR2 SYDVKM. The CDR3 contains 17 residues. CDR3 loop: CASSSGQLAGEVDEQYV. The CDR3, as DNA: TGTGCCAGCAGCTCGGGACAGCTAGCGGGAGAAGTCGACGAGCAGTACGTC.

This clone showed up just once. This rearrangement joins TRBV19 to TRBJ1-2, with D maybe TRBD1 (5 bases). CDR1 and CDR2 from the germline V gene are LNHDA and SQIVND (reference sequence). CDR3 length equals 15 residues. V lost 0 bases and J 4 bases, leaving 12 bases between the germline ends. In nucleotides, the CDR3 is TGTGCCAGTAGTATAGATTTTCAGGGCTTCTATGGCTACACCTTC. It is translated as CASSIDFQGFYGYTF.

V and J are TRBV19 and TRBJ1-5, with TRBD1 as a possible D gene (6 bases). The germline gives CDR1 LNHDA, CDR2 SQIVND (reference sequence). Trimming cost V 3 bases and J 3 bases, with 9 bases left between them. This CDR3 spans 14 amino acids. CDR3 in amino acids: CASSIGQYNQPQHF. The CDR3 region has the DNA TGTGCCAGTAGTATTGGACAGTACAATCAGCCCCAGCATTTT. The entire variable domain, with the rest obtained from reference TRBV19 and TRBJ1-5, is as follows: DGGITQSPKYLFRKEGQNVTLSCEQNLNHDAMYWYRQDPGQGLRLIYYSQIVNDFQKGDIAEGYSVSREKKESFPLTVTSAQKNPTAFYLCASSIGQYNQPQHFGDGTRLSIL.

The chain combines TRBV6-5 with TRBJ2-5; 9 positions match TRBD1. The length of the CDR3 is 14 residues. Germline trimming cut 5 bases from V and 5 bases from J; bases unmatched to any gene: 6. Per the germline V gene, CDR1 is MNHEY and CDR2 is SVGAGI. CDR3 DNA: TGTGCCAGCAGTGTCTTAGGACAGGGGGAGACCCAGTACTTC. This encodes CASSVLGQGETQYF.